These 22 T cell receptor beta chains were sequenced from one sample in a study of OX40 agonist ivuxolimab in advanced cancers. The assay was immunoSEQ multiplex PCR, and TCRdb's table has in-frame clones only and misses some. The sample carries some 74,000 clones, approximately 90% recorded once. The source was CD4+ or CD8+ T cells sorted from blood, collected in a trial of the OX40 agonist ivuxolimab. The receptors here all came from an adult with an advanced solid tumor such as melanoma, head and neck, liver or kidney cancer.

The rearrangement joins TRBV6-1 to TRBJ2-7; D is ambiguous. There are 12 residues in the CDR3. Germline CDR1 reads MNHNS; CDR2 reads SASEGT. Trimming took off 3 bases at V and 3 bases at J, with 6 bases between the two ends. CDR3 residues: CASSDQDYEQYF. CDR3 DNA sequence: TGTGCCAGCAGTGATCAGGACTACGAGCAGTACTTC.

The rearrangement uses TRBV4-2 and TRBJ2-1; 7 nucleotides agree with TRBD2. The V gene's germline CDR1 is LGHNA and CDR2 YNFKEQ. CDR3 length equals 14 residues. V dropped 3 bases and J dropped 4; count of bases not matched to a gene: 3. The CDR3 coding sequence is TGTGCCAGCAGCCAGAGGGAGGGGTACAATGAGCAGTTCTTC. This translates into CASSQREGYNEQFF.

Remarks on this clone: Other nucleotide sequences in the sample specify the same CDR3. This chain joins TRBV5-1 and TRBJ1-1; the D gene is possibly TRBD1 (5 bases). Germline V gene sequence: CDR1 SGHRS, CDR2 YFSETQ. Trimming cost V 7 bases and J 3 bases, with 19 bases left between them. The CDR3 has 15 residues. Here the CDR3 reads CASSSRRGGDTEAFF. Written as DNA, the CDR3 is TGCGCCAGCTCCTCGAGGCGTGGGGGAGACACTGAAGCTTTCTTT.

This clone was seen a few times. The V call is TRBV7-9, the J call TRBJ1-3; D possibly corresponds to TRBD1 (5 bases). The CDR3 totals 13 residues. Trimming shortened V by 5 bases and J by 4 bases, and 9 bases separated the two germline ends. Germline lookup yields CDR1 SEHNR and CDR2 FQNEAQ (reference sequence). CDR3 coding DNA: TGTGCCAGCAGCAGGGGAGAGGGAAACACCATATATTTT. Translating it yields CASSRGEGNTIYF.

The chain couples TRBV7-2 to TRBJ1-1; D unresolved. V was trimmed by 4 bases and J by 5 bases, leaving 14 bases between them. Germline V lookup: CDR1 SGHTA, CDR2 FQGNSA. The CDR3 loop spans 14 amino acids. The CDR3 DNA follows: TGTGCCAGCAGCTCGTCCTGGGCCGAGACTGAAGCTTTCTTT. Translating gives CASSSSWAETEAFF.

V usage is TRBV5-5 and J usage is TRBJ1-5, with TRBD1 matching 9 bases. This CDR3 has 15 residues. CDR1 is SGHKS and CDR2 is YYEKEE in the germline V gene (reference sequence). V shed 4 bases and J 1 base; nucleotides not matched to a gene: 3. CDR3 region: CASSPGQGSNQPQHF. The CDR3 region has the DNA TGTGCCAGCAGCCCTGGACAGGGGAGCAATCAGCCCCAGCATTTT.

This chain connects TRBV2 to TRBJ2-2, with D perhaps matching TRBD1 (5 bases). Germline CDR1 and CDR2: SNHLY and FYNNEI. The V end lost 1 base, the J end lost 4 bases, and 10 bases lay between the germline ends. The CDR3 is 15 amino acids. This CDR3 is CASSEGGQGTGELFF. CDR3 nucleotides: TGTGCCAGCAGTGAAGGAGGTCAGGGCACCGGGGAGCTGTTTTTT.

The rearrangement joins TRBV9 to TRBJ2-3; D is ambiguous. Trimming left V 1 base short and J 0 bases short, with 6 bases between. Germline assignment: CDR1 SGDLS and CDR2 YYNGEE. The CDR3 has 14 amino acids. Written as DNA, the CDR3 is TGTGCCAGCAGCGTATCCCCCAGCACAGATACGCAGTATTTT. This translates into CASSVSPSTDTQYF.

The chain recombines TRBV15 with TRBJ2-5, with 7 nucleotides matching TRBD2. CDR3 length equals 13 residues. V was clipped by 8 bases and J by 0 bases; unmatched bases: 3. Per the germline V gene, CDR1 is LNHNV and CDR2 is YYDKDF (reference sequence). The CDR3 here is CATGGDYQETQYF. CDR3 DNA sequence: TGTGCCACCGGGGGGGACTACCAAGAGACCCAGTACTTC.

The genes are TRBV11-3 and TRBJ2-2; a weak D match, TRBD1 (6 bases). CDR3 size: 16 residues. Trimming cost V 5 bases and J 2 bases, with 15 bases left between them. CDR1 SGHNT and CDR2 YENEEA come from the germline V gene. This chain's CDR3 is CASSARQVLNTGELFF. The CDR3 coding sequence is TGTGCCAGCAGCGCCCGACAGGTTCTAAACACCGGGGAGCTGTTTTTT.

This rearrangement joins TRBV5-1 to TRBJ2-2; 9 bases are shared with TRBD1. There are 14 residues in the CDR3. CDR1 and CDR2 from the germline V gene are SGHRS and YFSETQ. V shed 3 bases and J 7 bases; nucleotides not matched to a gene: 4. In DNA, the CDR3 is TGCGCCAGCAGCTGGGGACAGGGAAGCGGGGAGCTGTTTTTT. It translates to CASSWGQGSGELFF.

This clone was seen only once. The chain combines TRBV11-2 with TRBJ2-1, with TRBD2 matching 7 bases. In germline, CDR1 is SGHAT, CDR2 FQNNGV. The CDR3 spans 14 residues. J was trimmed by 8 bases and V by 2 bases; bases with no gene match: 6. CDR3 residues: CASSLRTGGDEQFF. CDR3 nucleotides: TGTGCCAGCAGCTTAAGGACGGGGGGAGATGAGCAGTTCTTC.

This clone has just a few counts. This rearrangement joins TRBV7-6 to TRBJ1-4, with D unresolved. Deletions cut 1 base from V and 2 bases from J, with 8 bases between. The CDR3 loop spans 15 amino acids. CDR1 is SGHVS and CDR2 is FNYEAQ in the germline V gene. The CDR3 DNA is TGTGCCAGCAGCTTAGAACCGGCCACTAATGAAAAACTGTTTTTT. It codes for CASSLEPATNEKLFF.

The rearrangement links TRBV6-5 to TRBJ2-3, with 10 bases matching TRBD1. This CDR3 has 16 residues. Germline loops: CDR1 MNHEY, CDR2 SVGAGI. The trim removed 2 bases at V and 4 bases at J, leaving 6 bases unmatched. CDR3 amino acids: CASSYPGTGAADTQYF. CDR3 DNA sequence: TGTGCCAGCAGTTACCCCGGGACAGGGGCGGCAGATACGCAGTATTTT.

The V call is TRBV10-3, the J call TRBJ1-4; maybe TRBD1 (6 bases). The CDR3 has 13 amino acids. Trimming stripped 3 bases from V and 5 bases from J, with 7 bases between. Looked up from germline, CDR1 is ENHRY and CDR2 is SYGVKD. As DNA, the CDR3 is TGTGCCATCAGTGAAAGGGGGAATGAAAAACTGTTTTTT. Translating it yields CAISERGNEKLFF.

V is TRBV30 and J is TRBJ2-6; the match to TRBD1 covers 7 bases. The germline V gene encodes CDR1 GTSNPN and CDR2 SVGIG (reference sequence). The V segment lost 3 bases and the J segment 1 base; nucleotides outside the gene matches: 3. CDR3 size: 15 residues. CDR3 nucleotide sequence: TGTGCCTGGAGCACAGGGGAGTCTGGGGCCAACGTCCTGACTTTC. This codes for CAWSTGESGANVLTF.

The chain couples TRBV5-5 to TRBJ1-4; D unresolved. The CDR3 is 14 amino acids. The V gene lost 3 bases and the J gene lost 0 bases, with 6 bases spanning the gap. The germline V gene has CDR1 SGHKS and CDR2 YYEKEE (reference sequence). CDR3 DNA sequence: TGTGCCAGCAGCTCTAGCGCAACTAATGAAAAACTGTTTTTT. Protein product: CASSSSATNEKLFF.

This sequence joins TRBV7-9 and TRBJ2-6; D tentatively fits TRBD1 or TRBD2 (5 bases each). The CDR3 covers 17 residues. V shed 5 bases and J shed 4 bases, with 18 bases lying between them. Germline loops: CDR1 SEHNR, CDR2 FQNEAQ (reference sequence). CDR3: CASSRGRGALGANVLTF. The CDR3 nucleotides read TGTGCCAGCAGCAGAGGACGAGGGGCGCTAGGGGCCAACGTCCTGACTTTC.

The genes are TRBV20-1 and TRBJ2-1; D call uncertain. The CDR3 sequence is 11 residues long. V was shortened by 5 bases and J by 9 bases, with 11 bases between the two germline ends. The germline gives CDR1 DFQATT, CDR2 SNEGSKA (reference sequence). This CDR3 reads CSAPQSGEQFF. DNA for the CDR3: TGCAGTGCTCCCCAGTCCGGTGAGCAGTTCTTC.

This clone was detected once. The rearrangement uses TRBV7-9 and TRBJ2-7; a possible D gene is TRBD2 (5 bases). The CDR3 is 13 amino acids. Germline values: CDR1 SEHNR, CDR2 FQNEAQ (reference sequence). The germline V and J ends were trimmed by 5 bases and 3 bases, with 11 bases remaining between them. This CDR3 reads CASSNRDLYEQYF. In DNA, the CDR3 is TGTGCCAGCAGCAACCGGGATCTCTACGAGCAGTACTTC.

This chain uses TRBV5-1 with TRBJ1-1, with D perhaps matching TRBD1 (6 bases). Germline-derived CDR1 and CDR2 are SGHRS and YFSETQ. The germline V and J ends were trimmed by 4 bases and 11 bases, with 24 bases remaining between them. The CDR3 loop spans 15 amino acids. Written as DNA, the CDR3 is TGCGCCAGCAGCCCGGGGGCCTACTCTCTCCCGGGGGCTTTCTTT. Amino acid sequence: CASSPGAYSLPGAFF.

The rearrangement links TRBV7-6 to TRBJ2-2; no firm D call. The CDR3 sequence is 16 residues long. Germline values: CDR1 SGHVS, CDR2 FNYEAQ. V dropped 5 bases and J dropped 5 bases, with 18 bases sitting between them. The CDR3 sequence is CASSLGLPLGTGELFF. The CDR3 nucleotides are TGTGCCAGCAGCCTAGGTCTCCCCCTGGGGACCGGGGAGCTGTTTTTT.